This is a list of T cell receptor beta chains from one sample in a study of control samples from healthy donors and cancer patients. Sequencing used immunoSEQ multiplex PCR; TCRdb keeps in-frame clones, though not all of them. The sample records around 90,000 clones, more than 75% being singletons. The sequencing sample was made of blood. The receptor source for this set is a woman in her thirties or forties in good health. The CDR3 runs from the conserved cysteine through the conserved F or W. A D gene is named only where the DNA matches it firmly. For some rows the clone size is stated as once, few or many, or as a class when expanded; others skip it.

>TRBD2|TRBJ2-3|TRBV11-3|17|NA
TGTGCCAGCAGCTTAGGAGAGACTAGCGGGGGGGCAGATACGCAGTATTTT
CASSLGETSGGADTQYF
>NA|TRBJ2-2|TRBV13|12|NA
TGTGCCAGCAGCACTCACACCGGGGAGCTGTTTTTT
CASSTHTGELFF
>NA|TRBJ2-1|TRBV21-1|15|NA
TGTGCCAGCAGATCTCCAGGGGGGGACTACAATGAGCAGTTCTTC
CASRSPGGDYNEQFF
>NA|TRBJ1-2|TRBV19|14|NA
TGTGCCAGTAGCCCCAATTCTCGACTGGATGGCTACACCTTC
CASSPNSRLDGYTF
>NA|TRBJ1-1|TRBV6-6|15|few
TGTGCCAGCAGTTCCGCGCACCCGATGAACACTGAAGCTTTCTTT
CASSSAHPMNTEAFF
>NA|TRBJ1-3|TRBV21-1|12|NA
TGTGCCCAAGGGGTCTCTGGAAACACCATATATTTT
CAQGVSGNTIYF
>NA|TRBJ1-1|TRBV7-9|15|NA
TGTGCCAGCAGCCTATCCGGACAGATGGGGACTGAAGCTTTCTTT
CASSLSGQMGTEAFF
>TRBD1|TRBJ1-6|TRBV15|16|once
TGTGCCATCAGCAGGAAAGGGACAGGGGGCGATTCACCCCTCCACTTT
CAISRKGTGGDSPLHF
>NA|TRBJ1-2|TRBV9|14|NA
TGTGCCAGCAGCCCCACCCCCTCAGATGATGGCTACACCTTC
CASSPTPSDDGYTF
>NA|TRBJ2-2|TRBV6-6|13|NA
TGTGCCAGCAGTTCGTCGAACACCGGGGAGCTGTTTTTT
CASSSSNTGELFF
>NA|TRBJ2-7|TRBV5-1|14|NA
TGCGCCAGCAGCTTGGAGGGGCCCCCCTACGAGCAGTACTTC
CASSLEGPPYEQYF
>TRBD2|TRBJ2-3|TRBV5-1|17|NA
TGCGCCAGCAGCTTGGGGGCTAGCGGGGGCTACACAGATACGCAGTATTTT
CASSLGASGGYTDTQYF
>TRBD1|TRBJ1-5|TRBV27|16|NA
TGTGCCAGCAGTTTATCAGGACAGGGAAGGGATCAGCCCCAGCATTTT
CASSLSGQGRDQPQHF
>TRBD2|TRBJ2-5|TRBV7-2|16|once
TGTGCCAGCAGCGCACACTCGAGCGGGGGGGAAGAGACCCAGTACTTC
CASSAHSSGGEETQYF
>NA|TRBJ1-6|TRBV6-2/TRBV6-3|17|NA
TGTGCCAGCAGTTACATTGGGACACCGGTTGGTAATTCACCCCTCCACTTT
CASSYIGTPVGNSPLHF
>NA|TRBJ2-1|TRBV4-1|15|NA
TGCGCCAGCAGCCAAGATGAGGGCAGCCACAATGAGCAGTTCTTC
CASSQDEGSHNEQFF
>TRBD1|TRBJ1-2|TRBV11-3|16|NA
TGTGCCAGCAGCTTCGGGACAGGCTCCGCATGGTATGGCTACACCTTC
CASSFGTGSAWYGYTF
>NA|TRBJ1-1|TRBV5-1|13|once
TGCGCCAGCAGTGTGGCCAGGGACACTGAAGCTTTCTTT
CASSVARDTEAFF
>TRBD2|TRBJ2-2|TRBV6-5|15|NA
TGTGCCAGCAGTCGGACTAGCGGTTACACCGGGGAGCTGTTTTTT
CASSRTSGYTGELFF
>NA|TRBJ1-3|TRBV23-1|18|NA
TGCGCCAGCAGTCAATCCCCGCGGTCCACAAGCTCTGGAAACACCATATATTTT
CASSQSPRSTSSGNTIYF
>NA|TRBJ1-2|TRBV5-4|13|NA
TGTGCCAGCAGCTCAGGACGCAACTATGGCTACACCTTC
CASSSGRNYGYTF
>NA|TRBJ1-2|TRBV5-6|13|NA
TGTGCCAGCAGCTTGAGAGACCCTTATGGCTACACCTTC
CASSLRDPYGYTF
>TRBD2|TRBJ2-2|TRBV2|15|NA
TGTGCCAGCAGAAATAGCGGGGTAGGCACCGGGGAGCTGTTTTTT
CASRNSGVGTGELFF
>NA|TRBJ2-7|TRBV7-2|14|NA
TGTGCCAGCAGCCCTTCGAGGCAACACTACGAGCAGTACTTC
CASSPSRQHYEQYF
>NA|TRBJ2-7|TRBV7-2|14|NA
TGTGCCAGCAGCTCAGATAGTACGGGCTACGAGCAGTACTTC
CASSSDSTGYEQYF
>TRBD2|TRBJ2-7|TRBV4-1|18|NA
TGCGCCAGCAGCCAAGACGGGGGGGGCTACCTCCCCGCCTACGAGCAGTACTTC
CASSQDGGGYLPAYEQYF
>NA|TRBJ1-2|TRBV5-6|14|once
TGTGCCAGCAGCTATAACCAGGACTACTATGGCTACACCTTC
CASSYNQDYYGYTF
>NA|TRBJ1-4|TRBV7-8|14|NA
TGTGCCAGCAGCACAGTCGGGGGTAATGAAAAACTGTTTTTT
CASSTVGGNEKLFF
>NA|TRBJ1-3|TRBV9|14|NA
TGTGCCAGCAGCTTCCGGGACGCTGGAAACACCATATATTTT
CASSFRDAGNTIYF
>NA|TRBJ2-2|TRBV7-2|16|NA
TGTGCCAGCAGCTTAGAAAGTGGGTTGAACACCGGGGAGCTGTTTTTT
CASSLESGLNTGELFF
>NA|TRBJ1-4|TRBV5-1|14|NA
TGCGCCAGCAGGGGGGATTCAACTAATGAAAAACTGTTTTTT
CASRGDSTNEKLFF
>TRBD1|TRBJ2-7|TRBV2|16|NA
TGTGCCAGCTGTAAGGGACAGGGAGGAAACTCCTACGAGCAGTACTTC
CASCKGQGGNSYEQYF
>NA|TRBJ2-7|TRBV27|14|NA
TGTGCCAGCAGCCGTCCTGACAGGTCCTACGAGCAGTACTTC
CASSRPDRSYEQYF
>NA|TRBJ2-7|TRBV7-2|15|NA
TGTGCCAGCAGCTCAGGACCAAATATAAACTACGAGCAGTACTTC
CASSSGPNINYEQYF
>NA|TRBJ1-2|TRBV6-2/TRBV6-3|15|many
TGTGCCAGCAGTTTCCGGACAGCCACTAACTATGGCTACACCTTC
CASSFRTATNYGYTF
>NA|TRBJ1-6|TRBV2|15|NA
TGTGCCAGCAGTGTCCTGGGTTCGCGTAATTCACCCCTCCACTTT
CASSVLGSRNSPLHF
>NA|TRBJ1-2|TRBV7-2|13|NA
TGTGCCAGCAGCACGGACACTAACTATGGCTACACCTTC
CASSTDTNYGYTF
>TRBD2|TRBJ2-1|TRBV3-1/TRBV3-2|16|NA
TGTGCCAGCAGCCCGGGACTAGCGGGGGCCGGGAATGAGCAGTTCTTC
CASSPGLAGAGNEQFF
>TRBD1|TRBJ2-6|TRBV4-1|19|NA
TGCGCCAGCAGCCCCTCCCAGGCAGGGGGTTACTCTGGGGCCAACGTCCTGACTTTC
CASSPSQAGGYSGANVLTF
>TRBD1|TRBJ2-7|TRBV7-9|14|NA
TGTGCCAGCAGCCCGACAGGGGGCCAGGACGAGCAGTACTTC
CASSPTGGQDEQYF
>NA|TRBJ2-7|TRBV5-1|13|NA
TGCGCCAGCAGCTCGGGACTGAACTACGAGCAGTACTTC
CASSSGLNYEQYF